The 4 T cell receptor beta chains in this list originate from one sample, sequenced in a study of breast tumors, draining lymph nodes, adjacent tissues. TCRdb re-called the multiplex PCR reads through MiXCR, storing one row per CDR3 protein. The data contain tens of thousands of distinct CDR3 sequences, 42% of them singletons. Sequences were obtained from breast tumor tissue. These receptors were obtained from a female donor with breast cancer. Some clones in this sample may be carry-over from other donors' samples.

At least ten counts were recorded for this clonotype. V usage is TRBV3-1 and J usage is TRBJ2-3, with 9 bases that match TRBD2. Per germline, CDR1 LGHDT and CDR2 YNNKEL (reference sequence). V was pared by 4 bases and J by 5 bases, with 10 bases of the junction left unmatched. CDR3 length: 16 amino acids. The CDR3 loop reads CASSPPIAGVRDTQYF. The CDR3 coding sequence is TGTGCCAGCAGCCCTCCAATAGCGGGAGTGAGAGATACGCAGTATTTT.

This clonotype was counted ten times or more. A clone one base away is much larger, so this may be a read error. The V gene is TRBV20-1, the J gene TRBJ1-4; no definite D call. Germline V CDR1 and CDR2: DFQATT, SNEGSKA (reference sequence). CDR3 length equals 13 residues. The CDR3 nucleotides are TGCAGTGCTGGTGGCAGGAGGCACGAAACACTGTTTTTT. Translation: CSAGGRRHETLFF.

This clonotype has a count of ten or more. V and J are TRBV13 and TRBJ2-1; TRBD2 agrees at 10 bases. This CDR3 contains 15 residues. J lost 8 bases, V lost 9 bases, and 13 bases had no gene match. Per the germline V gene, CDR1 is PRHDT and CDR2 is FYEKMQ (reference sequence). The CDR3 nucleotides are TGTGCCAGTTCATTTAGGGGACTAGCGAATCATGAGCAGTTCTTC. Amino acids: CASSFRGLANHEQFF.

This clonotype came up many times. The V gene is TRBV24-1, the J gene TRBJ2-7; D is unresolved. V lost 5 bases to trimming and J lost 3 bases, with 16 bases between them. The CDR3 runs to 15 residues. CDR1 is KGHDR and CDR2 is SFDVKD in the germline V gene. This CDR3 is CATSGGVQTNYEQYF. CDR3 coding DNA: TGTGCCACCAGTGGTGGGGTCCAGACCAACTACGAGCAGTACTTC.